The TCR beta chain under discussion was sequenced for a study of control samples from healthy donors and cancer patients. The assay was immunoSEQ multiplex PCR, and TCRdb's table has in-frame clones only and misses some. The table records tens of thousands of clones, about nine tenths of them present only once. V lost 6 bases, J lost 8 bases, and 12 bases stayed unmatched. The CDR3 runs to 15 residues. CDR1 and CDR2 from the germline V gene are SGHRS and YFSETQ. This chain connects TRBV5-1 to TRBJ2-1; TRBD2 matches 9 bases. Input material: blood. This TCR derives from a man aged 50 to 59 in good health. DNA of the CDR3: TGCGCCAGCATGCCAATAGCGGGGGCCAAGGATGAGCAGTTCTTC. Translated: CASMPIAGAKDEQFF.